This paragraph covers one T cell receptor (beta chain) sequence. The authors ran a second PCR of about 6 to 11 cycles using a sample-barcoded 5' primer and a J-beta primer mix. A single record per CDR3 protein comes from TCRdb applying MiXCR to the 5' RACE reads. The top ten clones hold roughly 6.3% of a sample with roughly 1,300,000 distinct CDR3 sequences, roughly 60% of them seen once. The CDR3 runs 18 residues. The germline V gene has CDR1 SGHTA and CDR2 FQGNSA. V was pared by 4 bases and J by 3 bases, with 23 bases between. The entry originates in a study of blood T cells in healthy people across ages.

Sequencing input: blood. This TCR was sampled from a man aged 18 to 29 in good health. The chain couples TRBV7-2 to TRBJ2-3, with D perhaps being TRBD1 or TRBD2 (5 bases each). Here the CDR3 reads CASSSPLGTAGATDTQYF. The CDR3 DNA follows: TGTGCCAGCAGCTCGCCGCTAGGGACCGCAGGAGCAACAGATACGCAGTATTTT. Filled out from reference TRBV7-2 and TRBJ2-3, the complete variable domain reads GAGVSQSPSNKVTEKGKDVELRCDPISGHTALYWYRQSLGQGLEFLIYFQGNSAPDKSGLPSDRFSAERTGGSVSTLTIQRTQQEDSAVYLCASSSPLGTAGATDTQYFGPGTRLTVL.